Listed below are T cell receptor beta chains from one sample, sequenced in a study of CD8 T cells in ankylosing spondylitis. TCRdb redid the calling of the 5' RACE reads with MiXCR, one entry per CDR3 protein. The sample lists some 200,000 distinct CDR3 sequences, approximately 7.3% occurring once. Source material: blood, either unsorted or a sorted T cell fraction (not recorded which). All receptors derive from a male donor with ankylosing spondylitis. The CDR3 runs from the conserved cysteine through the conserved F or W. The D gene is left open where the match is weak. Size tells how often a clone was seen (once, few, many) or the class of an expanded clone, and some rows leave it out.

v_gene: TRBV6-1; abundance: -; j_gene: TRBJ1-6; d_gene: -; CDR3nt: TGTGCCAGCAGTGAATGGCAGTTTAATTCACCCCTCCACTTT; CDR3aa: CASSEWQFNSPLHF
v_gene: TRBV27; abundance: many; j_gene: TRBJ2-3; d_gene: -; CDR3nt: TGTGCCAGCAGGCCAGGGGCGGGTAGCACAGATACGCAGTATTTT; CDR3aa: CASRPGAGSTDTQYF
v_gene: TRBV11-2; abundance: many; j_gene: TRBJ2-1; d_gene: -; CDR3nt: TGTGCCAGCAGCCAAACATCAAGTATCGGTGAGCAGTTCTTC; CDR3aa: CASSQTSSIGEQFF
v_gene: TRBV27; abundance: -; j_gene: TRBJ2-3; d_gene: TRBD1; CDR3nt: TGTGCCAGCAGTTTATACGGGACAGGGGATACGCAGTATTTT; CDR3aa: CASSLYGTGDTQYF
v_gene: TRBV11-2; abundance: many; j_gene: TRBJ1-6; d_gene: -; CDR3nt: TGTGCCAGCAGCTTAGACCAACAGTATAATTCACCCCTCCACTTT; CDR3aa: CASSLDQQYNSPLHF
v_gene: TRBV4-3; abundance: many; j_gene: TRBJ2-7; d_gene: TRBD1; CDR3nt: TGCGCCAGCAGCCAAGGGACAGGACGAGGCTACGAGCAGTACTTC; CDR3aa: CASSQGTGRGYEQYF
v_gene: TRBV11-2; abundance: many; j_gene: TRBJ1-1; d_gene: -; CDR3nt: TGTGCCAGCAGACTGGGGGCACAGGTGTTCACTGAAGCTTTCTTT; CDR3aa: CASRLGAQVFTEAFF
v_gene: TRBV4-3; abundance: many; j_gene: TRBJ1-4; d_gene: TRBD1; CDR3nt: TGCGCCAGCAGCCAAGCCCCATGGGACAGGGGGCAAGATGAAAAACTGTTTTTT; CDR3aa: CASSQAPWDRGQDEKLFF
v_gene: TRBV12-3/TRBV12-4; abundance: many; j_gene: TRBJ2-3; d_gene: -; CDR3nt: TGTGCCAGCAGCCCAGCCCCGGCGGATACGCAGTATTTT; CDR3aa: CASSPAPADTQYF
v_gene: TRBV9; abundance: many; j_gene: TRBJ1-2; d_gene: -; CDR3nt: TGTGCCAGCAGCGTCGGCGGCAGGGGAACCTATGGCTACACCTTC; CDR3aa: CASSVGGRGTYGYTF
v_gene: TRBV7-2; abundance: many; j_gene: TRBJ1-4; d_gene: -; CDR3nt: TGTGCCAGCAGCTTAGCGCTACAGCGCTTTAATGAAAAACTGTTTTTT; CDR3aa: CASSLALQRFNEKLFF
v_gene: TRBV14; abundance: -; j_gene: TRBJ2-5; d_gene: -; CDR3nt: TGTGCCAGCAGCCAAGATCTGGCTAGCAGAGAGACCCAGTACTTC; CDR3aa: CASSQDLASRETQYF
v_gene: TRBV2; abundance: -; j_gene: TRBJ2-3; d_gene: TRBD1; CDR3nt: TGTGCCAGCAGAATTGGACAGGCAGATACGCAGTATTTT; CDR3aa: CASRIGQADTQYF
v_gene: TRBV6-5; abundance: -; j_gene: TRBJ2-1; d_gene: TRBD2; CDR3nt: TGTGCCAGCAGTTACCGGGAGGCCCTCTACAATGAGCAGTTCTTC; CDR3aa: CASSYREALYNEQFF
v_gene: TRBV4-1; abundance: many; j_gene: TRBJ1-5; d_gene: -; CDR3nt: TGCGCCAGCAGCCAAGATCAAGCCTATAGCAATCAGCCCCAGCATTTT; CDR3aa: CASSQDQAYSNQPQHF
v_gene: TRBV20-1; abundance: many; j_gene: TRBJ2-7; d_gene: -; CDR3nt: TGCAGTGCTCAACTGGGGGGATCCTACGAGCAGTACTTC; CDR3aa: CSAQLGGSYEQYF
v_gene: TRBV7-9; abundance: many; j_gene: TRBJ1-1; d_gene: -; CDR3nt: TGTGCCAGCAGCTTAGGGAACGATCCTCTAGCTTTCTTT; CDR3aa: CASSLGNDPLAFF
v_gene: TRBV27; abundance: many; j_gene: TRBJ2-7; d_gene: -; CDR3nt: TGTGCCAGCAGTTTCAACCGGGATTACTACGAGCAGTACTTC; CDR3aa: CASSFNRDYYEQYF
v_gene: TRBV28; abundance: many; j_gene: TRBJ2-7; d_gene: TRBD1; CDR3nt: TGTGCCAGCATCGGACAGGGTGTAGGGCAGTACTTC; CDR3aa: CASIGQGVGQYF
v_gene: TRBV29-1; abundance: -; j_gene: TRBJ1-1; d_gene: -; CDR3nt: TGCAGCGTCCGTCTAGGGTCCTTAGAGGCTTTCTTT; CDR3aa: CSVRLGSLEAFF
v_gene: TRBV20-1; abundance: many; j_gene: TRBJ2-1; d_gene: -; CDR3nt: TGCAGTGCTAGAGATACGAGGGGGACCGCCCGGAATGAGCAGTTCTTC; CDR3aa: CSARDTRGTARNEQFF
v_gene: TRBV29-1; abundance: few; j_gene: TRBJ1-2; d_gene: TRBD1; CDR3nt: TGCAGCGTTGGAGACAGGGGTAATGGCTACACCTTC; CDR3aa: CSVGDRGNGYTF
v_gene: TRBV5-1; abundance: many; j_gene: TRBJ2-7; d_gene: TRBD1; CDR3nt: TGCGCCAGCAGCGCGGGACAGGGACGCGAGCAGTACTTC; CDR3aa: CASSAGQGREQYF
v_gene: TRBV30; abundance: many; j_gene: TRBJ1-1; d_gene: -; CDR3nt: TGTGCCTGGAGTGGACCGACACCAGCTTTCTTT; CDR3aa: CAWSGPTPAFF
v_gene: TRBV6-5; abundance: many; j_gene: TRBJ2-1; d_gene: -; CDR3nt: TGTGCCAGCAGTTACTCAGGGGGCTCCTACAATGAGCAGTTCTTC; CDR3aa: CASSYSGGSYNEQFF